Listed below are T cell receptor beta chains from one sample, sequenced in a study of PD-1 blockade in classical Hodgkin lymphoma. Profiling relied on immunoSEQ multiplex PCR, and the TCRdb table lists in-frame clones only, not all of them. In the table there are some 20,000 clones, roughly 83% of which are singletons. Here the sequenced sample was peripheral blood mononuclear cells (PBMCs), taken at baseline. Receptors were obtained from a human donor with classical Hodgkin lymphoma. Both conserved end residues are part of each CDR3. Each record gives: J gene, V gene, CDR3 protein.

TRBJ1-1	TRBV6-6	CASSLGRGMNTEAFF
TRBJ2-1	TRBV5-1	CASSLGKYNEQFF
TRBJ1-1	TRBV29-1	CSVEFGGGNTEAFF
TRBJ2-2	TRBV7-9	CASSKGVLNTGELFF
TRBJ1-1	TRBV19	CASRRDGRQGTEAFF
TRBJ2-2	TRBV5-4	CASSQTGLTGELFF
TRBJ1-6	TRBV28	CASRTGSSYNSPLHF
TRBJ1-1	TRBV13	CASSQSLTEAFF
TRBJ1-2	TRBV4-3	CASSQDTVQTGSLYGYTF
TRBJ2-3	TRBV4-3	CASSQGGASMRTDTQYF
TRBJ2-7	TRBV18	CASSPPGAQGYEQYF
TRBJ2-7	TRBV28	CASRIGTGRSYEQYF
TRBJ2-7	TRBV7-9	CASSQPLAGGFHEQYF
TRBJ1-5	TRBV2	CASSSQPNQPQHF
TRBJ2-5	TRBV9	CASSVGQKETQYF
TRBJ2-2	TRBV21-1	CASSKDRAGVRHRGAVF
TRBJ2-3	TRBV9	CASSDWTGQDTQYF
TRBJ1-1	TRBV10-3	CAISPDRGGTEAFF
TRBJ1-1	TRBV15	CATSVFQGFGAEAFF
TRBJ2-7	TRBV20-1	CSAPMGYEQYF
TRBJ2-2	TRBV4-3	CASSQGRVTGELFF
TRBJ1-2	TRBV6-1	CASLRYGYTF
TRBJ2-2	TRBV4-3	CASSQEAPRDLNTGELFF
TRBJ1-6	TRBV11-1	CASSPMDRTLPLHF
TRBJ1-2	TRBV18	CASSLTGVNYGYTF
TRBJ2-1	TRBV9	CASSVAARSSYNEQFF
TRBJ1-1	TRBV6-1	CASSEWAEAFF
TRBJ1-6	TRBV7-9	CASSPISLSQGVNSPLHF
TRBJ1-1	TRBV7-4	CASSLGSNTEAFF
TRBJ2-1	TRBV5-5	CASSNTYRGGNEQFF
TRBJ1-3	TRBV30	CAWSVGSGNTIYF
TRBJ2-3	TRBV19	CASATSGGATDTQYF
TRBJ2-6	TRBV19	CASSRAQTTSGANVLTF
TRBJ1-3	TRBV9	CASSVNRDSSGNTIYF
TRBJ2-3	TRBV7-2	CASSLVYTDTQYF
TRBJ2-7	TRBV4-3	CASSQDWAVEQHF
TRBJ1-1	TRBV28	CASSLPRGEPMNTEAFF
TRBJ1-1	TRBV28	CASSLSRNTEAFF
TRBJ2-3	TRBV6-1	CASSPQPKSTDTQYF
TRBJ1-3	TRBV4-3	CASSHDPGTVGSGNTIYF
TRBJ2-7	TRBV28	CASSSKDRFSYEQYF
TRBJ2-7	TRBV4-3	CASSQDRMEQYF
TRBJ2-1	TRBV6-6	CASTERGTQTYNEQFF
TRBJ2-1	TRBV7-2	CASSLTSGTDNEQFF
TRBJ1-4	TRBV2	CASGGGSTNEKLFF
TRBJ2-2	TRBV7-3	CASSPNRGTGELFF
TRBJ1-2	TRBV11-2	CASSSSHVYGYTF
TRBJ1-3	TRBV19	CASSILGQSSGNTIYF
TRBJ2-7	TRBV28	CASSLRGWDGQYF
TRBJ1-3	TRBV9	CASSVEGGNTIYF